The next 3 T cell receptor beta chains were all read from a single sample in a study of blood T cells in healthy people across ages. With a J-beta primer mix and a sample-barcoded 5' primer, a second PCR ran roughly 6 to 11 cycles. One entry per CDR3 protein, called by TCRdb with MiXCR from the 5' RACE reads. The sample yields approximately 800,000 distinct CDR3 sequences, approximately 67% seen once. Sequencing input: blood. All receptors derive from a young man in good health.

This rearrangement joins TRBV12-3 or TRBV12-4 to TRBJ2-7; 7 nucleotides line up with TRBD2. The V segment lost 10 bases and the J segment 3 bases; nucleotides outside the gene matches: 3. The CDR3 sequence is 11 residues long. In nucleotides, the CDR3 is TGTGCCACCTCGGGGGGCTACGAGCAGTACTTC. Its translation is CATSGGYEQYF.

This clonotype came up once. The V gene is TRBV4-3, the J gene TRBJ1-1, with D maybe TRBD1 (5 bases). Germline CDR1 is LGHNA and CDR2 is YSLEER. V gave up 0 bases and J gave up 1 base, with 9 bases separating them. This CDR3 contains 15 residues. The CDR3 loop is CASSQDDQGNTEAFF. CDR3 DNA sequence: TGCGCCAGCAGCCAAGATGACCAGGGGAACACTGAAGCTTTCTTT.

This clonotype was found a few times. The J gene is TRBJ2-7, the V gene TRBV6-2 or TRBV6-3; D unclear. V lost 2 bases and J 3 bases, leaving 11 bases between the germline ends. This CDR3 comprises 14 residues. Germline-derived CDR1 and CDR2 are MNHEY and SVGEGT. The CDR3 DNA follows: TGTGCCAGCAGTTACCTCGAAGACGACTACGAGCAGTACTTC. Its translation is CASSYLEDDYEQYF.